The following is a TCR beta chain sequence with its context. Its antigen remains unknown. J was trimmed by 7 bases and V by 1 base; bases with no gene match: 4. The CDR3 extends over 14 amino acids. Looked up from germline, CDR1 is SNHLY and CDR2 is FYNNEI. The data originate from a study of vaccination and CD4 T cells after COVID-19. Study background: Overlapping spike peptides of SARS-CoV-2, HCoV-NL63, HCoV-OC43 and HCoV-229E stimulated the cells.

Treatment defined: roughly 10-day PBMC culture with coronavirus spike peptide pools or control peptides (ViraFEST assay). Antigen-specific T cell expansion with peptide pools preceded TCR sequencing in the ViraFEST approach. The Oncomine TCR Beta short-read assay sequenced DNA from cultured CD4+ T cells. After culture, CD4+ T cells served as the source for genomic DNA extraction. One entry per CDR3 protein, called by TCRdb with MiXCR from the PCR reads. The sample lists about 17,000 distinct CDR3 sequences, around three fifths occurring once. The V gene is TRBV2, the J gene TRBJ1-2, with 9 bases matching TRBD1. This TCR was sampled from a human donor who had recovered from COVID-19. The specimen sequenced was CD4+ T cells from blood, cultured in vitro. The CDR3 sequence: CASSEEDRGFGYTF. As DNA, the CDR3 is TGTGCCAGCAGTGAAGAGGACAGGGGCTTTGGCTACACCTTC.